These T cell receptor beta chains were read from a single sample in a study of T cell responses to AZD1222 COVID-19 vaccine. The data were produced by immunoSEQ multiplex PCR, yet TCRdb's version contains in-frame clones alone and is incomplete. This repertoire shows about 76,000 clones, more than 75% found once; its top ten account for more than 4.5%. The source was peripheral blood, collected on day 0 of MenACWY control vaccination. Receptors were obtained from an adult in good health. Both conserved end residues are part of each CDR3. A clone size is listed for some rows: how often the clone was seen (once, few, many), or a class if it is expanded.

TRBJ1-1 | TRBV18 | once | CASSPQTGMNTEAFF
TRBJ1-1 | TRBV6-5 | . | CASSYSMGNTEAFF
TRBJ1-1 | TRBV7-9 | . | CASSSQGAKNTEAFF
TRBJ1-6 | TRBV7-2 | . | CASRWTGQDYNSPLHF
TRBJ2-7 | TRBV7-8 | . | CASSATNTLSYEQYF
TRBJ1-2 | TRBV6-6 | once | CASSFLRQGTKGYTF
TRBJ2-1 | TRBV19 | . | CASSIRRDEQFF
TRBJ2-4 | TRBV6-5 | . | CASSYSYLTGQYF
TRBJ1-5 | TRBV5-6 | once | CASSLDQNQPQHF
TRBJ2-5 | TRBV19 | . | CASSIRGREGETQYF